In its sample, the clone carrying this T cell receptor (beta chain) was seen many times. This entry comes from a study of T cells in Graves' hyperthyroidism and ophthalmopathy. Amplified TCR beta CDR3 regions derived from RNA transcripts. Primed by the HTBI set, a first-round RT-PCR was run on the TCR CDR3. Using its own MiXCR run on the multiplex PCR reads, TCRdb lists one record per CDR3 protein. Among about 640,000 distinct CDR3 sequences, around 21% were seen once, and the ten largest hold under 35%. Material for sequencing was blood. The clonotype comes from a man aged 30 to 39 with Graves' ophthalmopathy.

The CDR3 region has the DNA TGTGCCAGCAGCTCTCGGGGGGTCAATCAGCCCCAGCATTTT. It is translated as CASSSRGVNQPQHF. The chain carries TRBV7-8 and TRBJ1-5; possibly TRBD1 for D (5 bases). The CDR3 is 14 residues long. Between the trimmed V and J ends, which lost 4 bases and 3 bases, there was a span of 10 bases. Germline CDR1 reads SGHVS; CDR2 reads FQNEAQ.